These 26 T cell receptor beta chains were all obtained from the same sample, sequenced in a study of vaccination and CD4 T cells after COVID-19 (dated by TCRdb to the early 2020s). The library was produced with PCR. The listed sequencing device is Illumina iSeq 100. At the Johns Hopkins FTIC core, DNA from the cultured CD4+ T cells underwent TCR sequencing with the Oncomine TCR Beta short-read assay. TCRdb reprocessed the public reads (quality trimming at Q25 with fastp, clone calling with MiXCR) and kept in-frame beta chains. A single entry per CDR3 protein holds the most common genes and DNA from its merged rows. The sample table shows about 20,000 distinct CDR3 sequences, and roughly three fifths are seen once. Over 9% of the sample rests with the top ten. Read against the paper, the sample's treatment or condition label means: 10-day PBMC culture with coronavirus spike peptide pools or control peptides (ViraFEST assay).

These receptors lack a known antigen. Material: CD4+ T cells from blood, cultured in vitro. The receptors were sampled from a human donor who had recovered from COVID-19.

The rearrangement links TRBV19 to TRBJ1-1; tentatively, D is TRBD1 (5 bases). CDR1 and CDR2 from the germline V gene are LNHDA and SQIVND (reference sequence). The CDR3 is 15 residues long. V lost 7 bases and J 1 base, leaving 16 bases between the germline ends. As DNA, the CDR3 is TGTGCCAGTAACTTGCAAGGGGTGAAGAACACTGAAGCTTTCTTT. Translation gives CASNLQGVKNTEAFF.

The CDR3 DNA follows: TGTGCCACCAGCAGAGATATGGGGGGGCTAAGGTCACCCCTCCACTTT. It translates to CATSRDMGGLRSPLHF. V and J are TRBV15 and TRBJ1-6; TRBD1 is a possible D gene (6 bases). Per germline, CDR1 LNHNV and CDR2 YYDKDF (reference sequence). Trimming cost V 0 bases and J 10 bases, with 16 bases left between them. This CDR3 has 16 residues.

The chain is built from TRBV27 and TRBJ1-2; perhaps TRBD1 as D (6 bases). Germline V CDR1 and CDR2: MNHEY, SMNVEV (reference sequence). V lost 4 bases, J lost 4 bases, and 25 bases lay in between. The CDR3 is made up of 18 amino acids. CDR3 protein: CASSYRPGVLSSSYGYTF. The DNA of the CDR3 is TGTGCCAGCAGTTATAGGCCAGGGGTCCTATCGTCCAGCTATGGCTACACCTTC.

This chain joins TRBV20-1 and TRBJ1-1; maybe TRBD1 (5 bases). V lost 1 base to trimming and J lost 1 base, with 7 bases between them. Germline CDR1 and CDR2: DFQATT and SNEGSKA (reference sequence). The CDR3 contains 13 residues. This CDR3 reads CSARGGSNTEAFF. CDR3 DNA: TGCAGTGCTAGAGGGGGCTCGAACACTGAAGCTTTCTTT.

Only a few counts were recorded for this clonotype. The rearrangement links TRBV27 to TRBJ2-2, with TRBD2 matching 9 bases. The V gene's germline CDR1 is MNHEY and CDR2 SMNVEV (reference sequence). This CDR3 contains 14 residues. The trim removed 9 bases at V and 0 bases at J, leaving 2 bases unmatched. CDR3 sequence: CASRLAANTGELFF. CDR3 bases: TGTGCCAGTCGACTAGCGGCGAACACCGGGGAGCTGTTTTTT.

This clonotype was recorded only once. The CDR3 DNA reads as TGTGCCAGCAGTTTAGGGCTCCTCGGAGAGCGGAATGAGCAGTTCTTC. This gives the protein CASSLGLLGERNEQFF. V and J are TRBV28 and TRBJ2-1, with a tentative D call TRBD2 (5 bases). CDR1 and CDR2 (germline): MDHEN, SYDVKM. Trimming pared 2 bases from V and 7 bases from J, leaving 18 bases between. The CDR3 totals 16 residues.

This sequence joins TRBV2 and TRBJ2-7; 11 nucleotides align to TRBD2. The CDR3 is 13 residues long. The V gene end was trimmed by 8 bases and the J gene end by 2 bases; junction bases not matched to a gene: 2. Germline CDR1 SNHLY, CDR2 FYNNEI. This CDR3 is CASGTSGPYEQYF. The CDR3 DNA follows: TGTGCCAGCGGGACTAGCGGACCCTACGAGCAGTACTTC.

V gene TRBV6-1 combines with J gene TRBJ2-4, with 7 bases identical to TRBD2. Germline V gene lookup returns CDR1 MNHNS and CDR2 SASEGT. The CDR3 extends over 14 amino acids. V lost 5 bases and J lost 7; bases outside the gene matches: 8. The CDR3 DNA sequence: TGTGCCAGCAGTCAACGGGAGGAGGGGAACATTCAGTACTTC. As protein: CASSQREEGNIQYF.

The CDR3 is CASMDHLYTEAFF. The DNA for the CDR3 is TGTGCCAGTATGGACCATCTTTACACTGAAGCTTTCTTT. The J gene is TRBJ1-1, the V gene TRBV19; D unresolved. CDR3 length: 13 residues. Trimming removed 7 bases from V and 3 bases from J, with 12 bases in between. Germline V lookup: CDR1 LNHDA, CDR2 SQIVND (reference sequence). Full variable domain (outside the CDR3, taken from reference TRBV19 and TRBJ1-1): DGGITQSPKYLFRKEGQNVTLSCEQNLNHDAMYWYRQDPGQGLRLIYYSQIVNDFQKGDIAEGYSVSREKKESFPLTVTSAQKNPTAFYLCASMDHLYTEAFFGQGTRLTVV.

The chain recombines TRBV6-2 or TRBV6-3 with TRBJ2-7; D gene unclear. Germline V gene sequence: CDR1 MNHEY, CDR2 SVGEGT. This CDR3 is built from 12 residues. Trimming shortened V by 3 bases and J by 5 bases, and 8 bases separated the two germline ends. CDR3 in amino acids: CASSYLQDEQYF. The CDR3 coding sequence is TGTGCCAGCAGTTATCTCCAAGACGAGCAGTACTTC.

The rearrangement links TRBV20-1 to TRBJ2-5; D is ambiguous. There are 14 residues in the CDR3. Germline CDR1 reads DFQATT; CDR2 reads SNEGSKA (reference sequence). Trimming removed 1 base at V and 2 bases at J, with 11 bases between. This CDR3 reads CSARAPTEQETQYF. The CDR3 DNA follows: TGCAGTGCTAGAGCTCCGACGGAACAAGAGACCCAGTACTTC.

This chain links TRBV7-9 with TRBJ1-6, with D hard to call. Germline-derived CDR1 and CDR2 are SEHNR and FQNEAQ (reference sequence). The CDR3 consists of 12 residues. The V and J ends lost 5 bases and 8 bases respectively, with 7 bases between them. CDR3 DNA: TGTGCCAGCAGCGGCCGGGATTCACCCCTCCACTTT. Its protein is CASSGRDSPLHF. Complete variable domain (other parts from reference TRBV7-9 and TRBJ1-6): DTGVSQNPRHKITKRGQNVTFRCDPISEHNRLYWYRQTLGQGPEFLTYFQNEAQLEKSRLLSDRFSAERPKGSFSTLEIQRTEQGDSAMYLCASSGRDSPLHFGNGTRLTVT.

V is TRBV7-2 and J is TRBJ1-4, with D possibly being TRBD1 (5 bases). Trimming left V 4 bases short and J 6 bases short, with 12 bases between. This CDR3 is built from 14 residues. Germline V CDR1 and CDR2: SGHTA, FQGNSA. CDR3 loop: CASSWDRPDEKLFF. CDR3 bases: TGTGCCAGCAGCTGGGACCGACCTGATGAAAAACTGTTTTTT. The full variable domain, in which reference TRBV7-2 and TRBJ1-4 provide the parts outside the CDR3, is GAGVSQSPSNKVTEKGKDVELRCDPISGHTALYWYRQSLGQGLEFLIYFQGNSAPDKSGLPSDRFSAERTGGSVSTLTIQRTQQEDSAVYLCASSWDRPDEKLFFGSGTQLSVL.

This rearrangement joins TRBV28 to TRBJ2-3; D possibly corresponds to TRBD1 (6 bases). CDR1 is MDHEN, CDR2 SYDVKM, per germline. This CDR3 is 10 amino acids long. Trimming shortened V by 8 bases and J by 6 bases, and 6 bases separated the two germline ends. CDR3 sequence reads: CASGGDTQYF. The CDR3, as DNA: TGTGCCAGCGGGGGCGATACGCAGTATTTT. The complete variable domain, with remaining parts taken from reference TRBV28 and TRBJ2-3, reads DVKVTQSSRYLVKRTGEKVFLECVQDMDHENMFWYRQDPGLGLRLIYFSYDVKMKEKGDIPEGYSVSREKKERFSLILESASTNQTSMYLCASGGDTQYFGPGTRLTVL.

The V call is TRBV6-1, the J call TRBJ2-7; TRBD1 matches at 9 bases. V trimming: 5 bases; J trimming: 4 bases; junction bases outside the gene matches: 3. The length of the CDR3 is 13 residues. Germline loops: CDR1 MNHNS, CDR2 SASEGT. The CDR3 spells CASSRTGEYEQYF. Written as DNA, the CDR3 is TGTGCCAGCAGTCGGACAGGGGAGTACGAGCAGTACTTC.

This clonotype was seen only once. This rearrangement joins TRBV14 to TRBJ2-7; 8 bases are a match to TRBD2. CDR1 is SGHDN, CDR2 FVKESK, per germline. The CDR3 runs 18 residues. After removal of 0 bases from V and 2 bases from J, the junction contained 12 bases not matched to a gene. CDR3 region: CASSQDGGWLAGPYEQYF. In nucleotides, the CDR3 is TGTGCCAGCAGCCAAGATGGGGGGTGGCTAGCGGGCCCCTACGAGCAGTACTTC.

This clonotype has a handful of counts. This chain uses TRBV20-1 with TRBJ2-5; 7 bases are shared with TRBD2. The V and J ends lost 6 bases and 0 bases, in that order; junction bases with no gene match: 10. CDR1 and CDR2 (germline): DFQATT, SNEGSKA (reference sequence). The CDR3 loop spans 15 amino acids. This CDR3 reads CSAAASGWDQETQYF. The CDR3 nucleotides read TGCAGTGCCGCAGCTAGCGGATGGGACCAAGAGACCCAGTACTTC.

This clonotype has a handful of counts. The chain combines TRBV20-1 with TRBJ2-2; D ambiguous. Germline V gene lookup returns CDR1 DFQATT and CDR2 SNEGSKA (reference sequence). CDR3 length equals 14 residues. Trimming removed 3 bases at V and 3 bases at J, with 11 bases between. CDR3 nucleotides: TGCAGTGCTAGCGGGCTGGGGTACACCGGGGAGCTGTTTTTT. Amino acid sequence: CSASGLGYTGELFF.

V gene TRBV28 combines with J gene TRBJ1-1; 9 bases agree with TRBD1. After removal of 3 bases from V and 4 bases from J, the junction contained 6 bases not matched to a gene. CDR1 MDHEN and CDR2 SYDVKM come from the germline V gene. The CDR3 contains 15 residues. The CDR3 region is CASSFADRGATEAFF. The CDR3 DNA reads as TGTGCCAGCAGTTTTGCCGACAGGGGGGCCACTGAAGCTTTCTTT.

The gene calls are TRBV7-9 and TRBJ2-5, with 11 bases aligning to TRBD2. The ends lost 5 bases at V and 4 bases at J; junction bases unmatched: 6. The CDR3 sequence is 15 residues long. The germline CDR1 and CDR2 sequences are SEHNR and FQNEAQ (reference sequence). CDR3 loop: CASSPGLAGGETQYF. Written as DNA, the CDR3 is TGTGCCAGCAGCCCGGGGCTAGCGGGAGGAGAGACCCAGTACTTC.

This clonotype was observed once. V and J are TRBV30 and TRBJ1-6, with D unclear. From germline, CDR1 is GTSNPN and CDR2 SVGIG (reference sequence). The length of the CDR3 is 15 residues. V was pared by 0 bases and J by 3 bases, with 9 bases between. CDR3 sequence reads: CAWSVEGIYNSPLHF. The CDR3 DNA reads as TGTGCCTGGAGTGTTGAGGGTATCTATAATTCACCCCTCCACTTT. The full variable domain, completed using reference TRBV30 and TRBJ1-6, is SQTIHQWPATLVQPVGSPLSLECTVEGTSNPNLYWYRQAAGRGLQLLFYSVGIGQISSEVPQNLSASRPQDRQFILSSKKLLLSDSGFYLCAWSVEGIYNSPLHFGNGTRLTVT.

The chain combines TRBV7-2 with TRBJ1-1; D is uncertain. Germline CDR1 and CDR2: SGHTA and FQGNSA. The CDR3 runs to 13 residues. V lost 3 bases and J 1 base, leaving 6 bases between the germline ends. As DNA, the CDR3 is TGTGCCAGCAGCTTTAATGGGAACACTGAAGCTTTCTTT. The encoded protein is CASSFNGNTEAFF.

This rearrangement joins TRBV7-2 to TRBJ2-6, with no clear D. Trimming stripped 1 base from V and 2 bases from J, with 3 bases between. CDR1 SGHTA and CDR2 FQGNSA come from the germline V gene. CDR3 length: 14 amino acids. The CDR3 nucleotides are TGTGCCAGCAGCTTAGTTACTGGGGCCAACGTCCTGACTTTC. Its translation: CASSLVTGANVLTF.

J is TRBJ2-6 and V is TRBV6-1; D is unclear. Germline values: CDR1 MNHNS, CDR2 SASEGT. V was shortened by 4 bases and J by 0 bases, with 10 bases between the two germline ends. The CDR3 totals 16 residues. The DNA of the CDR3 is TGTGCCAGCAGTGTACTTGCCTCCTCTGGGGCCAACGTCCTGACTTTC. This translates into CASSVLASSGANVLTF.

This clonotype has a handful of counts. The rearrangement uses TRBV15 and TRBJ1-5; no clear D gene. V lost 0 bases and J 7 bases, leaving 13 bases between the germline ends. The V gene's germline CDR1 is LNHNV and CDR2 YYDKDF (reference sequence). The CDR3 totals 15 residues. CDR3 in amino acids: CATSRDASLEQPQHF. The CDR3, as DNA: TGTGCCACCAGCAGAGACGCCAGCCTCGAACAGCCCCAGCATTTT.

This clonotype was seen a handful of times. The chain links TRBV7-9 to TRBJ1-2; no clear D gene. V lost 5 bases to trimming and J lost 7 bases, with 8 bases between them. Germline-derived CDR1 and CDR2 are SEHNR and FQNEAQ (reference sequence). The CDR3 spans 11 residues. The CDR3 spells CASSRGGGYTF. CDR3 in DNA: TGTGCCAGCAGCCGTGGCGGTGGCTACACCTTC.